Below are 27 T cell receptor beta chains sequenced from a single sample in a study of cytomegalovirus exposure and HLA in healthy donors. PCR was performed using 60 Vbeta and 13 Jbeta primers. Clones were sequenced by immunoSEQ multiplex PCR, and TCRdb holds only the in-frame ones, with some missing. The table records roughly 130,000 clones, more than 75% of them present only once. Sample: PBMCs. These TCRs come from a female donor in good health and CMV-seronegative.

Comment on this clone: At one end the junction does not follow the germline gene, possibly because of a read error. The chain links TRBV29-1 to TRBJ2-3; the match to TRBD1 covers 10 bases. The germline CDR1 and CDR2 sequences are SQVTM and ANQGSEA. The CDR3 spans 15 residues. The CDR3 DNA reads TGCGGCGTCGACAGGGGGCAATGGAACACAGATACGCAGTATTTT. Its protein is CGVDRGQWNTDTQYF.

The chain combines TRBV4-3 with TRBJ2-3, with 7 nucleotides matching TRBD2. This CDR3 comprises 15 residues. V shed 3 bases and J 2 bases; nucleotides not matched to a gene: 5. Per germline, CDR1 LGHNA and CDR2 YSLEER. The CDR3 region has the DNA TGCGCCAGCAGCCAGATCGGGACTACCACAGATACGCAGTATTTT. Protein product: CASSQIGTTTDTQYF.

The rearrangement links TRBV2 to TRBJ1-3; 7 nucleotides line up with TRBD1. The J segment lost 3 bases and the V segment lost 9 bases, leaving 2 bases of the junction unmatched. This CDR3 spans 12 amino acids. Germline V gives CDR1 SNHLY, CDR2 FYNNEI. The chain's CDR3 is CARGTVGNTIYF. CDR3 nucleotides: TGTGCCAGAGGGACAGTTGGAAACACCATATATTTT.

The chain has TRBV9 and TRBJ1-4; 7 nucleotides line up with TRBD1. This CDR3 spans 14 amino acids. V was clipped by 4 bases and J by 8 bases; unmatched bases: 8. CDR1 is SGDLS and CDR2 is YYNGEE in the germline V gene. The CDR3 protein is CASSPPGQSEKLFF. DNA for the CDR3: TGTGCCAGCAGCCCTCCGGGACAGTCGGAAAAACTGTTTTTT.

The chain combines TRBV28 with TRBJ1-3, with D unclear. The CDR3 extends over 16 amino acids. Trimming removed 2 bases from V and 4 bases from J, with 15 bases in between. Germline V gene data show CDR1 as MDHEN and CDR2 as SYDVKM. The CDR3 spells CASSLRPHTGGNTIYF. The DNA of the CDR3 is TGTGCCAGCAGTTTACGGCCTCATACGGGAGGAAACACCATATATTTT.

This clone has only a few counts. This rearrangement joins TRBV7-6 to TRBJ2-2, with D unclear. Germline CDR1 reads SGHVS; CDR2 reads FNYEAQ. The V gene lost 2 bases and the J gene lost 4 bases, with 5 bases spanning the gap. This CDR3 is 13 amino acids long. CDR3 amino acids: CASSLRVTGELFF. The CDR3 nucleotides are TGTGCCAGCAGCTTAAGAGTCACCGGGGAGCTGTTTTTT. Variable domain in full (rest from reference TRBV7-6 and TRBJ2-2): GAGVSQSPRYKVTKRGQDVALRCDPISGHVSLYWYRQALGQGPEFLTYFNYEAQQDKSGLPNDRFSAERPEGSISTLTIQRTEQRDSAMYRCASSLRVTGELFFGEGSRLTVL.

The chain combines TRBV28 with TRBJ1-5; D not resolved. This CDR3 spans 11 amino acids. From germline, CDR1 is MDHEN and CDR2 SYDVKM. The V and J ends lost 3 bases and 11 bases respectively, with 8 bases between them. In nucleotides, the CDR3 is TGTGCCAGCAGTTTTTCTAGGTCCCAGCATTTT. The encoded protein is CASSFSRSQHF.

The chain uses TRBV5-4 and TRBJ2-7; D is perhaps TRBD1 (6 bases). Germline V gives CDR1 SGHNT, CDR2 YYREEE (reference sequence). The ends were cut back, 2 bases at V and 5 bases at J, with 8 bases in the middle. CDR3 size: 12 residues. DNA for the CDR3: TGTGCCAGCAGCTTCTGGACAGACGAGCAGTACTTC. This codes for CASSFWTDEQYF. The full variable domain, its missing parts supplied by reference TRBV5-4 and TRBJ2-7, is ETGVTQSPTHLIKTRGQQVTLRCSSQSGHNTVSWYQQALGQGPQFIFQYYREEENGRGNFPPRFSGLQFPNYSSELNVNALELDDSALYLCASSFWTDEQYFGPGTRLTVT.

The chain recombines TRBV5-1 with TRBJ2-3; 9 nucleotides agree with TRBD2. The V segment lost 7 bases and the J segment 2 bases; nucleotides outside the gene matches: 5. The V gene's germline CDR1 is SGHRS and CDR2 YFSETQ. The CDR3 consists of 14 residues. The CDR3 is CASRAGGVTDTQYF. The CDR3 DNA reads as TGCGCCAGCCGAGCGGGAGGAGTCACAGATACGCAGTATTTT.

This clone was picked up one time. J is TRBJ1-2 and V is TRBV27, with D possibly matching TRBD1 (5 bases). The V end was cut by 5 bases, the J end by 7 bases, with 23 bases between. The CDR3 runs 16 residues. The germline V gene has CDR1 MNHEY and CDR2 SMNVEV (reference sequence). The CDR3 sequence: CASSLHSGAGSGGYTF. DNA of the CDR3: TGTGCCAGCAGTCTCCACTCTGGGGCAGGGTCAGGTGGCTACACCTTC.

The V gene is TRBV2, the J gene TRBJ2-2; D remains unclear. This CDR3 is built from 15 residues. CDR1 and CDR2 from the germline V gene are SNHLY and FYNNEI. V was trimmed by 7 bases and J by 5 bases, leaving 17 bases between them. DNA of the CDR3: TGTGCCAGCAAAAGAGATGCTACCTATACCGGGGAGCTGTTTTTT. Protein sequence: CASKRDATYTGELFF.

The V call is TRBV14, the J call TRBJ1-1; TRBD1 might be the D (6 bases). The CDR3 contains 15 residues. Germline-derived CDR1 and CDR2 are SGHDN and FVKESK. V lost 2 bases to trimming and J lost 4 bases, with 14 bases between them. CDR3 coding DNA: TGTGCCAGCAGCCAATTACAGGGCGTCCTCACTGAAGCTTTCTTT. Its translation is CASSQLQGVLTEAFF.

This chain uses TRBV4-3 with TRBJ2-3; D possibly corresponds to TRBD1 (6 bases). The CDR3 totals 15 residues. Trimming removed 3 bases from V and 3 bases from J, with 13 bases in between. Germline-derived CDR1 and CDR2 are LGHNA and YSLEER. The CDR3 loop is CASSHQDRPTDTQYF. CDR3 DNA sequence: TGCGCCAGCAGCCACCAGGACAGACCTACAGATACGCAGTATTTT.

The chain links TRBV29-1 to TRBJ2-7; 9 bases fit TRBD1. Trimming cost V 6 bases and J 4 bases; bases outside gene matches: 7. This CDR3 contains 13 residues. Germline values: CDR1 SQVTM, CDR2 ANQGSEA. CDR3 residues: CSVTGTGMYEQYF. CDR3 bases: TGCAGCGTAACCGGGACAGGGATGTACGAGCAGTACTTC.

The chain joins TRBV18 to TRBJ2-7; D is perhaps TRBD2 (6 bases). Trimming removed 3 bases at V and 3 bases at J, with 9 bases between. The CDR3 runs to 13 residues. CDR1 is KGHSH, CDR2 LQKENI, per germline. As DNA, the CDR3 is TGTGCCAGCTCACCGCGGGGAGGCTACGAGCAGTACTTC. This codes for CASSPRGGYEQYF.

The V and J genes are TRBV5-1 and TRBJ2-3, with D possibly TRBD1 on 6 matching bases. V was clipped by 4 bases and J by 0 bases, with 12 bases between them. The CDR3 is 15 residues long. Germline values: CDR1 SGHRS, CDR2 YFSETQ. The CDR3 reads CASSRRGLSTDTQYF. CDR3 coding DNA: TGCGCCAGCAGCCGCAGGGGCCTGAGCACAGATACGCAGTATTTT.

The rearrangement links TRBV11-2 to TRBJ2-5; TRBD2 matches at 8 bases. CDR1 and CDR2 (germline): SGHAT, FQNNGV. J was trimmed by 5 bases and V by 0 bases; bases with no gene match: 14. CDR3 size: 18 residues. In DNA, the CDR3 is TGTGCCAGCAGCTTAGATCCTCCCGGAGCGGGAGTAATGGAGACCCAGTACTTC. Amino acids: CASSLDPPGAGVMETQYF.

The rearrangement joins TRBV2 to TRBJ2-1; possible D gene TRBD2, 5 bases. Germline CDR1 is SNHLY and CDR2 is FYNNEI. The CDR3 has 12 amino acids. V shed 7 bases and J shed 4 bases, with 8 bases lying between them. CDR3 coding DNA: TGTGCCAGCAACCTAGCATACAATGAGCAGTTCTTC. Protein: CASNLAYNEQFF.

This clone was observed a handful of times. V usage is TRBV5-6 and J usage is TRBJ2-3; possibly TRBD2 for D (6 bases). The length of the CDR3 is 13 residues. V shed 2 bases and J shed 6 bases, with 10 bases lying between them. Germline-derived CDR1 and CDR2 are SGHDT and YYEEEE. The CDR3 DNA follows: TGTGCCAGCAGCTTTCCGGGGAGGGATACGCAGTATTTT. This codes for CASSFPGRDTQYF.

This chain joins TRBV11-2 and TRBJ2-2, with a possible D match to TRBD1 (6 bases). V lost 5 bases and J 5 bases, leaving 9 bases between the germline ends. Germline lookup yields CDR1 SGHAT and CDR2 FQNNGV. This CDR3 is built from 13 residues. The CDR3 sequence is CASSITGTGELFF. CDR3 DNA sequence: TGTGCCAGCAGCATAACAGGGACCGGGGAGCTGTTTTTT. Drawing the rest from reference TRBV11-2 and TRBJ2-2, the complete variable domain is EAGVAQSPRYKIIEKRQSVAFWCNPISGHATLYWYQQILGQGPKLLIQFQNNGVVDDSQLPKDRFSAERLKGVDSTLKIQPAKLEDSAVYLCASSITGTGELFFGEGSRLTVL.

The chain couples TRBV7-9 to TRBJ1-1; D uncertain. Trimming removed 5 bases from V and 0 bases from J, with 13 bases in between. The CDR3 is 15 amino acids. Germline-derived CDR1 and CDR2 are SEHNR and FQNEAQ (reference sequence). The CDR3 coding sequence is TGTGCCAGCAGCCCCAAGGAGGGAATGAACACTGAAGCTTTCTTT. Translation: CASSPKEGMNTEAFF.

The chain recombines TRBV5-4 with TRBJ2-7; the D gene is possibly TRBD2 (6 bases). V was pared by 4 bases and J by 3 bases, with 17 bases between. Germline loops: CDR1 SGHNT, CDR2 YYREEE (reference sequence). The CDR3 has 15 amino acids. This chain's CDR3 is CASSPGRGSYYEQYF. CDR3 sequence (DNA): TGTGCCAGCAGCCCGGGGCGGGGAAGTTACTACGAGCAGTACTTC. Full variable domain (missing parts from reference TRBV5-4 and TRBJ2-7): ETGVTQSPTHLIKTRGQQVTLRCSSQSGHNTVSWYQQALGQGPQFIFQYYREEENGRGNFPPRFSGLQFPNYSSELNVNALELDDSALYLCASSPGRGSYYEQYFGPGTRLTVT.

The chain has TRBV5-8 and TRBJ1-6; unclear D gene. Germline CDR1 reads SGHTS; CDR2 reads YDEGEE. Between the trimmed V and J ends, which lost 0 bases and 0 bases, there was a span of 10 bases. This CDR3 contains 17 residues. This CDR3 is CASSLGLSSSYNSPLHF. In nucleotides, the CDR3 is TGTGCCAGCAGCTTGGGACTTTCCAGCTCCTATAATTCACCCCTCCACTTT.

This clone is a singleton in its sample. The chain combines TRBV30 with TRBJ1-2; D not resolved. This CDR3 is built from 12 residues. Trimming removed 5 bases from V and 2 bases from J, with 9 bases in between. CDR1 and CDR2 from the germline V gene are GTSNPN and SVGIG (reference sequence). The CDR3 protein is CAWLVRNYGYTF. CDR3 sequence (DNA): TGTGCCTGGTTGGTACGGAACTATGGCTACACCTTC.

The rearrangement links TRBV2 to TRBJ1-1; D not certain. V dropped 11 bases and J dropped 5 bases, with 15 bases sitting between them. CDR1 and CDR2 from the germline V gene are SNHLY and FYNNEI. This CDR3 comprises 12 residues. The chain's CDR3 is CALRRGITEAFF. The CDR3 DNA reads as TGTGCCCTGCGACGGGGAATAACTGAAGCTTTCTTT.

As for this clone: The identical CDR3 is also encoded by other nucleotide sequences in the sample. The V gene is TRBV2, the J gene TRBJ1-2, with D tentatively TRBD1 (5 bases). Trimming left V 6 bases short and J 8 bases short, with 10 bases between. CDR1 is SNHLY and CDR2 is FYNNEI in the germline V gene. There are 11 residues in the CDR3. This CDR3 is CASRSPGGYTF. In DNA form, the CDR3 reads TGTGCCAGCAGATCCCCAGGGGGCTACACCTTC. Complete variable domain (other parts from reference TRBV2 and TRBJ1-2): EPEVTQTPSHQVTQMGQEVILRCVPISNHLYFYWYRQILGQKVEFLVSFYNNEISEKSEIFDDQFSVERPDGSNFTLKIRSTKLEDSAMYFCASRSPGGYTFGSGTRLTVV.

CDR3 nucleotides: TGTGCCACCAGCAGAGATCTAGGGGCAGACCTTGAAAAACTGTTTTTT. Its protein is CATSRDLGADLEKLFF. The V gene is TRBV15, the J gene TRBJ1-4; D is perhaps TRBD1 (5 bases). V lost 0 bases to trimming and J lost 7 bases, with 15 bases between them. Germline loops: CDR1 LNHNV, CDR2 YYDKDF (reference sequence). The CDR3 sequence is 16 residues long.